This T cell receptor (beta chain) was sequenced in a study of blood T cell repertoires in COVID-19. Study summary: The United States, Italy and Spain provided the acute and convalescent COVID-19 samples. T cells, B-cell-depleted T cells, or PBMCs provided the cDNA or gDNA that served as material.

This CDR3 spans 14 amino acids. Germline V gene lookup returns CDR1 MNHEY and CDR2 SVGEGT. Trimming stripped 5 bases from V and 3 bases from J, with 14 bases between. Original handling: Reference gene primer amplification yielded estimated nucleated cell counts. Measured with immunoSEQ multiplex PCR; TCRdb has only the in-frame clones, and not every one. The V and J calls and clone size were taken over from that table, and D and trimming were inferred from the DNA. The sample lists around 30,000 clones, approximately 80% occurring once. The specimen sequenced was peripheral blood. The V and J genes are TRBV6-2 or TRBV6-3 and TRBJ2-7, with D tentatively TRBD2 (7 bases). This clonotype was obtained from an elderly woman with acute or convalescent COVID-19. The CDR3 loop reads CASSGGGRGYEQYF. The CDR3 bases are TGTGCCAGCAGTGGGGGGGGGCGAGGCTACGAGCAGTACTTC.